The 20 T cell receptor beta chains below come from one sample, sequenced in a study of beta chain features in type 1 diabetes. Sequencing targeted expressed TCRB transcripts, as all isolated RNA had been reverse transcribed. TCRdb keeps only in-frame clones here, not all; method: immunoSEQ multiplex PCR. The table includes approximately 160,000 clones, less than 9.5% detected once. The sequencing sample was made of central memory CD4+ T cells from blood. The receptors shown here come from a woman aged 18 to 35 in good health.

The rearrangement uses TRBV4-3 and TRBJ2-2; D perhaps matches TRBD2 (6 bases). The CDR3 is 15 amino acids. Germline V gene sequence: CDR1 LGHNA, CDR2 YSLEER. V was shortened by 1 base and J by 7 bases, with 13 bases between the two germline ends. DNA of the CDR3: TGCGCCAGCAGCCAAGCTGGAGGGGTCGGCGGGGAGCTGTTTTTT. Encoded protein: CASSQAGGVGGELFF.

The chain joins TRBV30 to TRBJ1-1; D remains ambiguous. Between the trimmed V and J ends, which lost 8 bases and 0 bases, there was a span of 19 bases. Per germline, CDR1 GTSNPN and CDR2 SVGIG (reference sequence). The length of the CDR3 is 15 residues. The CDR3 bases are TGTGCCAGCCTCCCGCCGGTCTTCATGAACACTGAAGCTTTCTTT. Its protein is CASLPPVFMNTEAFF.

The chain links TRBV30 to TRBJ2-1; a weak D match, TRBD2 (5 bases). This CDR3 region has 16 residues. Germline assignment: CDR1 GTSNPN and CDR2 SVGIG (reference sequence). Trimming left V 0 bases short and J 1 base short, with 13 bases between. The CDR3: CAWSVGGAESYNEQFF. Written as DNA, the CDR3 is TGTGCCTGGAGTGTAGGAGGAGCGGAATCCTACAATGAGCAGTTCTTC. Combining the CDR3 with reference TRBV30 and TRBJ2-1 gives the whole variable domain SQTIHQWPATLVQPVGSPLSLECTVEGTSNPNLYWYRQAAGRGLQLLFYSVGIGQISSEVPQNLSASRPQDRQFILSSKKLLLSDSGFYLCAWSVGGAESYNEQFFGPGTRLTVL.

The V call is TRBV7-2, the J call TRBJ1-4, with TRBD1 identical over 9 bases. The CDR3 is 16 residues long. After removal of 3 bases from V and 5 bases from J, the junction contained 7 bases not matched to a gene. Germline V lookup: CDR1 SGHTA, CDR2 FQGNSA. CDR3 nucleotide sequence: TGTGCCAGCAGCTTCACAGGGACAGGGAGAAATGAAAAACTGTTTTTT. Protein: CASSFTGTGRNEKLFF.

The chain combines TRBV20-1 with TRBJ2-1; 9 nucleotides match TRBD2. After removal of 4 bases from V and 10 bases from J, the junction contained 2 bases not matched to a gene. Germline CDR1 reads DFQATT; CDR2 reads SNEGSKA (reference sequence). The CDR3 runs to 11 residues. The CDR3 DNA sequence: TGCAGTGCTACCGGACTAGCGGAGCAGTTCTTC. This translates into CSATGLAEQFF.

The chain carries TRBV7-9 and TRBJ2-7; the D gene is possibly TRBD1 (5 bases). The V gene lost 6 bases and the J gene lost 5 bases, with 11 bases spanning the gap. Germline CDR1 is SEHNR and CDR2 is FQNEAQ (reference sequence). This CDR3 has 12 amino acids. CDR3 coding DNA: TGTGCCAGCAGTGACAGTGGGGACGAGCAGTACTTC. Translating gives CASSDSGDEQYF.

The rearrangement uses TRBV2 and TRBJ1-5; perhaps TRBD1 as D (6 bases). The CDR3 consists of 16 residues. The V end was cut by 2 bases, the J end by 4 bases, with 15 bases between. CDR1 and CDR2 (germline): SNHLY, FYNNEI. The CDR3 spells CASSESRTATNQPQHF. The CDR3 DNA reads as TGTGCCAGCAGTGAATCGAGGACAGCAACTAATCAGCCCCAGCATTTT. Looking up the rest from reference TRBV2 and TRBJ1-5 gives the full variable domain: EPEVTQTPSHQVTQMGQEVILRCVPISNHLYFYWYRQILGQKVEFLVSFYNNEISEKSEIFDDQFSVERPDGSNFTLKIRSTKLEDSAMYFCASSESRTATNQPQHFGDGTRLSIL.

The chain employs TRBV7-2 and TRBJ2-5, with 8 bases lining up with TRBD2. V was pared by 5 bases and J by 5 bases, with 10 bases of the junction left unmatched. In germline, CDR1 is SGHTA, CDR2 FQGNSA. There are 15 residues in the CDR3. This chain's CDR3 is CASSRAPTGGETQYF. In DNA, the CDR3 is TGTGCCAGCAGCCGCGCCCCGACGGGGGGGGAGACCCAGTACTTC.

This clone occurred a few times. This chain joins TRBV6-5 and TRBJ1-2, with TRBD1 as a possible D gene (5 bases). Germline V gene sequence: CDR1 MNHEY, CDR2 SVGAGI. The length of the CDR3 is 16 residues. Trimming took off 0 bases at V and 4 bases at J, with 15 bases between the two ends. CDR3 protein: CASSYSRGGLLYGYTF. Here the CDR3 DNA reads TGTGCCAGCAGTTACTCGAGGGGAGGCTTGCTCTATGGCTACACCTTC.

This clone was counted between two and nine times. This chain links TRBV30 with TRBJ2-5, with D possibly matching TRBD2 (6 bases). The ends were cut back, 2 bases at V and 7 bases at J, with 14 bases in the middle. CDR3 size: 13 residues. Germline V gene sequence: CDR1 GTSNPN, CDR2 SVGIG (reference sequence). In DNA form, the CDR3 reads TGTGCCTGGAGTAGGCGGGGCCTGGGGACCCAGTACTTC. The encoded protein is CAWSRRGLGTQYF.

The table lists this clone with a few counts. The V call is TRBV4-1, the J call TRBJ2-5; 13 nucleotides line up with TRBD2. V dropped 3 bases and J dropped 2; count of bases not matched to a gene: 3. The CDR3 spans 16 residues. Germline lookup yields CDR1 MGHRA and CDR2 YSYEKL. The CDR3 sequence is CASSQGLAGTQETQYF. The CDR3 nucleotides read TGCGCCAGCAGCCAGGGACTAGCGGGGACACAAGAGACCCAGTACTTC.

The sample holds a few counts of this clone. This chain joins TRBV6-5 and TRBJ1-1; D uncertain. Trimming removed 0 bases at V and 4 bases at J, with 15 bases between. There are 16 residues in the CDR3. CDR1 and CDR2 (germline): MNHEY, SVGAGI. This CDR3 is CASSYSSLTGVTEAFF. In nucleotides, the CDR3 is TGTGCCAGCAGTTACTCGAGTCTTACGGGAGTCACTGAAGCTTTCTTT.

This clone was seen a handful of times. The V call is TRBV7-9, the J call TRBJ2-1, with 9 nucleotides matching TRBD2. The CDR3 spans 16 residues. Germline V lookup: CDR1 SEHNR, CDR2 FQNEAQ (reference sequence). V was clipped by 1 base and J by 8 bases; unmatched bases: 9. The CDR3 region is CASSLVGGRAAYEQFF. The DNA of the CDR3 is TGTGCCAGCAGCTTAGTCGGCGGGAGGGCCGCCTATGAGCAGTTCTTC.

The gene calls are TRBV4-1 and TRBJ1-2; D is possibly TRBD1 (5 bases). Trimming cost V 8 bases and J 3 bases, with 16 bases left between them. The CDR3 runs 14 residues. Germline CDR1 reads MGHRA; CDR2 reads YSYEKL. The DNA of the CDR3 is TGCGCCAGCGAAGGGGTCGGAGCTTACTATGGCTACACCTTC. Translated, it gives CASEGVGAYYGYTF.

This clone was observed a handful of times. The J gene is TRBJ2-2, the V gene TRBV7-9; 8 bases align to TRBD1. The CDR3 is 15 residues long. The ends lost 5 bases at V and 1 base at J; junction bases unmatched: 3. Germline loops: CDR1 SEHNR, CDR2 FQNEAQ (reference sequence). The CDR3 nucleotides are TGTGCCAGCAGCCCGGACAGGGTGAACACCGGGGAGCTGTTTTTT. It specifies CASSPDRVNTGELFF.

This clone was detected only a few times. The V gene is TRBV25-1, the J gene TRBJ1-1, with 7 bases identical to TRBD1. The trim removed 5 bases at V and 5 bases at J, leaving 20 bases unmatched. The CDR3 sequence is 18 residues long. The V gene's germline CDR1 is MGHDK and CDR2 SYGVNS. CDR3 nucleotides: TGTGCCAGCAGTACGGGGCGGACAGGCTTGGGGTATTCGACTGAAGCTTTCTTT. Its protein is CASSTGRTGLGYSTEAFF.

This clone has only a few counts. V is TRBV11-3 and J is TRBJ1-2; D not resolved. Looked up from germline, CDR1 is SGHNT and CDR2 is YENEEA. CDR3 length equals 13 residues. The ends were cut back, 4 bases at V and 6 bases at J, with 12 bases in the middle. In DNA form, the CDR3 reads TGTGCCAGCAGCTCCCTCGCCGGTGATGGCTACACCTTC. This translates into CASSSLAGDGYTF.

This chain joins TRBV11-2 and TRBJ1-1; D remains unclear. The CDR3 is made up of 15 amino acids. The V and J ends lost 1 base and 0 bases respectively, with 9 bases between them. Looked up from germline, CDR1 is SGHAT and CDR2 is FQNNGV. The CDR3 sequence is CASSLAQTMNTEAFF. The CDR3 DNA follows: TGTGCCAGCAGCTTAGCTCAGACTATGAACACTGAAGCTTTCTTT.

The chain joins TRBV7-6 to TRBJ2-4; TRBD2 might be the D (7 bases). CDR3 length: 17 residues. The V gene lost 2 bases and the J gene lost 3 bases, with 17 bases spanning the gap. In germline, CDR1 is SGHVS, CDR2 FNYEAQ. The CDR3 protein is CASSLRGGATDKNIQYF. The DNA of the CDR3 is TGTGCCAGCAGCTTAAGAGGGGGGGCAACGGACAAAAACATTCAGTACTTC.

The chain employs TRBV5-4 and TRBJ2-6; a weak D match, TRBD2 (6 bases). The CDR3 has 15 amino acids. The ends were cut back, 0 bases at V and 7 bases at J, with 11 bases in the middle. Per germline, CDR1 SGHNT and CDR2 YYREEE (reference sequence). The CDR3 protein is CASSLGQRAANVLTF. CDR3 DNA sequence: TGTGCCAGCAGCTTGGGACAGCGGGCCGCCAACGTCCTGACTTTC.